These 30 T cell receptor beta chains were sequenced from one sample in a study of blood T cell repertoires in COVID-19. Assay: immunoSEQ multiplex PCR; the TCRdb copy retains only in-frame clones and omits some. The table lists approximately 200,000 clones, under 90% of them singletons, with about 10% in the top ten. The sample comprised peripheral blood. Receptors were obtained from a woman of 80 years or more with COVID-19, enrolled during active disease.

V usage is TRBV9 and J usage is TRBJ1-6; D may be TRBD1 (6 bases). CDR1 is SGDLS and CDR2 is YYNGEE in the germline V gene. Between the trimmed V and J ends, which lost 5 bases and 10 bases, there was a span of 13 bases. This CDR3 comprises 13 residues. CDR3 amino acids: CASSFNRESPLHF. The CDR3 DNA is TGTGCCAGCAGTTTTAACAGGGAGTCACCCCTCCACTTT.

This clone was detected once. The J gene is TRBJ1-2, the V gene TRBV19; D possibly corresponds to TRBD1 (5 bases). Trimming removed 2 bases at V and 8 bases at J, with 9 bases between. CDR1 is LNHDA, CDR2 SQIVND, per germline (reference sequence). The CDR3 spans 12 residues. In DNA form, the CDR3 reads TGTGCCAGTAGTATACAGGGTAACGGCTACACCTTC. This translates into CASSIQGNGYTF.

The genes are TRBV19 and TRBJ1-6; D call uncertain. The CDR3 has 14 amino acids. CDR1 LNHDA and CDR2 SQIVND come from the germline V gene (reference sequence). Trimming shortened V by 7 bases and J by 1 base, and 8 bases separated the two germline ends. The CDR3 is CASTPSSYNSPLHF. The CDR3 nucleotides are TGTGCCAGTACCCCGAGTTCCTATAATTCACCCCTCCACTTT.

This chain uses TRBV4-3 with TRBJ1-6, with D perhaps TRBD1 (6 bases). The CDR3 has 16 amino acids. V was shortened by 3 bases and J by 7 bases, with 16 bases between the two germline ends. Germline lookup yields CDR1 LGHNA and CDR2 YSLEER. The CDR3 reads CASSQGDRLSNSPLHF. CDR3 sequence (DNA): TGCGCCAGCAGCCAGGGAGACAGGCTCTCGAATTCACCCCTCCACTTT.

This chain connects TRBV3-1 (or the pseudogene TRBV3-2) to TRBJ1-1; D ambiguous. The length of the CDR3 is 14 residues. The V gene lost 3 bases and the J gene lost 4 bases, with 12 bases spanning the gap. Germline V gene data show CDR1 as LGHDT and CDR2 as YNNKEL (reference sequence). CDR3 loop: CASSQGPAGTEAFF. In DNA, the CDR3 is TGTGCCAGCAGCCAGGGTCCGGCGGGCACTGAAGCTTTCTTT.

The chain couples TRBV28 to TRBJ1-2; TRBD1 is a possible D gene (6 bases). The V end was cut by 6 bases, the J end by 2 bases, with 16 bases between. The germline CDR1 and CDR2 sequences are MDHEN and SYDVKM. The CDR3 consists of 15 residues. Here the CDR3 reads CASSGRGGGNYGYTF. The CDR3 DNA is TGTGCCAGCAGCGGCCGTGGGGGGGGCAACTATGGCTACACCTTC.

The chain links TRBV10-3 to TRBJ2-3, with 13 positions matching TRBD2. The V gene end was trimmed by 10 bases and the J gene end by 0 bases; junction bases not matched to a gene: 13. Germline CDR1 reads ENHRY; CDR2 reads SYGVKD. This CDR3 has 18 amino acids. CDR3 residues: CATNNKQTSGGSTDTQYF. The CDR3 bases are TGTGCCACCAATAATAAGCAGACTAGCGGGGGGAGCACAGATACGCAGTATTTT.

The V gene is TRBV5-1, the J gene TRBJ1-2, with D possibly being TRBD1 (5 bases). In germline, CDR1 is SGHRS, CDR2 YFSETQ. V lost 5 bases and J 0 bases, leaving 17 bases between the germline ends. CDR3 length: 16 residues. The CDR3 nucleotides read TGCGCCAGCAGACACCTCGGGCAGGGCGCTAACTATGGCTACACCTTC. Its translation: CASRHLGQGANYGYTF.

The chain employs TRBV28 and TRBJ2-2; TRBD1 is a possible D gene (5 bases). This CDR3 is built from 16 residues. The germline gives CDR1 MDHEN, CDR2 SYDVKM. Trimming took 3 bases from V and 1 from J, leaving 12 bases between them. The CDR3 region has the DNA TGTGCCAGCAGTTTGCCTCGGACACTGAACACCGGGGAGCTGTTTTTT. Its protein is CASSLPRTLNTGELFF.

V is TRBV9 and J is TRBJ2-3, with 11 bases aligning to TRBD2. CDR3 length equals 17 residues. Germline CDR1 and CDR2: SGDLS and YYNGEE. J was trimmed by 0 bases and V by 3 bases; bases with no gene match: 6. The CDR3 region has the DNA TGTGCCAGCAGCGGTAGCGGGGGGGACTATAGCACAGATACGCAGTATTTT. Translated, it gives CASSGSGGDYSTDTQYF.

This clone was picked up one time. V usage is TRBV6-5 and J usage is TRBJ1-4; 11 bases align to TRBD1. Germline V gene lookup returns CDR1 MNHEY and CDR2 SVGAGI. The J segment lost 6 bases and the V segment lost 5 bases, leaving 5 bases of the junction unmatched. CDR3 length equals 15 residues. CDR3 coding DNA: TGTGCCAGCAGTCACGGACAGGGGGCATATGAAAAACTGTTTTTT. It yields the protein CASSHGQGAYEKLFF.

The CDR3 sequence: CASSLMDKTEAFF. The CDR3 bases are TGTGCCAGCAGTTTAATGGACAAGACTGAAGCTTTCTTT. This chain uses TRBV12-3 or TRBV12-4 with TRBJ1-1; tentatively, D is TRBD1 (5 bases). The V and J ends lost 2 bases and 5 bases respectively, with 9 bases between them. CDR3 length: 13 amino acids.

The rearrangement joins TRBV28 to TRBJ1-2; 7 bases are a match to TRBD1. CDR3 length equals 12 residues. V lost 4 bases and J lost 7; bases outside the gene matches: 3. Germline CDR1 and CDR2: MDHEN and SYDVKM. The CDR3 loop is CASSYQGVGYTF. As DNA, the CDR3 is TGTGCCAGCAGTTATCAGGGGGTTGGCTACACCTTC.

The chain combines TRBV27 with TRBJ1-3; possible D gene TRBD1, 5 bases. Germline loops: CDR1 MNHEY, CDR2 SMNVEV (reference sequence). The germline V and J ends were trimmed by 6 bases and 1 base, with 13 bases remaining between them. CDR3 size: 15 residues. The chain's CDR3 is CASRLTGGSGNTIYF. The DNA for the CDR3 is TGTGCCAGCAGACTAACGGGGGGTTCTGGAAACACCATATATTTT.

This clone has just a few counts. The chain carries TRBV19 and TRBJ2-3; 7 nucleotides align to TRBD1. Germline lookup yields CDR1 LNHDA and CDR2 SQIVND (reference sequence). This CDR3 is 15 amino acids long. J lost 3 bases, V lost 5 bases, and 8 bases had no gene match. CDR3 amino acids: CASSLRQGGTDTQYF. The CDR3 bases are TGTGCCAGTAGTCTTAGACAGGGTGGTACAGATACGCAGTATTTT.

This clone was observed a single time. The chain joins TRBV28 to TRBJ1-4; D gene unclear. Per germline, CDR1 MDHEN and CDR2 SYDVKM. The CDR3 consists of 15 residues. Trimming took 5 bases from V and 3 from J, leaving 13 bases between them. CDR3 sequence (DNA): TGTGCCAGCAGTCCCCTCGGGGTGGCTAATGAAAAACTGTTTTTT. Protein product: CASSPLGVANEKLFF.

The chain has TRBV27 and TRBJ1-2; 12 bases are shared with TRBD1. Trimming cost V 6 bases and J 2 bases; bases outside gene matches: 7. The CDR3 contains 16 residues. Germline CDR1 reads MNHEY; CDR2 reads SMNVEV (reference sequence). The chain's CDR3 is CASSQGGQGANYGYTF. In DNA, the CDR3 is TGTGCCAGCAGCCAGGGGGGACAGGGGGCAAACTATGGCTACACCTTC.

The chain combines TRBV9 with TRBJ2-1; D not certain. V was trimmed by 4 bases and J by 0 bases, leaving 2 bases between them. The CDR3 is 12 amino acids. Per the germline V gene, CDR1 is SGDLS and CDR2 is YYNGEE. The CDR3, as DNA: TGTGCCAGCAGCCGCTCCTACAATGAGCAGTTCTTC. Translating it yields CASSRSYNEQFF. Looking up the rest from reference TRBV9 and TRBJ2-1 gives the full variable domain: DSGVTQTPKHLITATGQRVTLRCSPRSGDLSVYWYQQSLDQGLQFLIQYYNGEERAKGNILERFSAQQFPDLHSELNLSSLELGDSALYFCASSRSYNEQFFGPGTRLTVL.

The chain uses TRBV2 and TRBJ2-2; D perhaps matches TRBD1 (5 bases). CDR3 length equals 14 residues. Germline assignment: CDR1 SNHLY and CDR2 FYNNEI. Trimming took 4 bases from V and 5 from J, leaving 11 bases between them. For the CDR3, the DNA is TGTGCCAGCAGTGTCAGGGATACGACCGGGGAGCTGTTTTTT. Its translation: CASSVRDTTGELFF.

CDR3 nucleotides: TGTGCCAGCAGCCCCGGGACTAGCGTGAATACCTATGAGCAGTTCTTC. Residues: CASSPGTSVNTYEQFF. The chain is built from TRBV14 and TRBJ2-1; 10 bases map to TRBD2. The CDR3 covers 16 residues. V shed 4 bases, J shed 8 bases, and the junction held 11 bases outside the gene matches. Germline CDR1 is SGHDN and CDR2 is FVKESK.

The chain links TRBV19 to TRBJ1-6; D remains unclear. The CDR3 is 13 residues long. CDR1 and CDR2 (germline): LNHDA, SQIVND (reference sequence). Between the trimmed V and J ends, which lost 4 bases and 7 bases, there was a span of 8 bases. The CDR3 sequence is CASSTGRNSPLHF. CDR3 nucleotide sequence: TGTGCCAGTAGTACAGGCCGGAATTCACCCCTCCACTTT.

This chain uses TRBV28 with TRBJ1-1; 9 positions agree with TRBD1. CDR3 length equals 15 residues. V shed 1 base, J shed 7 bases, and the junction held 7 bases outside the gene matches. In germline, CDR1 is MDHEN, CDR2 SYDVKM. The CDR3 sequence: CASSLFRGQGNEAFF. The DNA for the CDR3 is TGTGCCAGCAGTTTATTTCGGGGACAGGGTAATGAAGCTTTCTTT.

In DNA, the CDR3 is TGTGCCACCAGCAGAGATGGGGCCGCTACAGATACGCAGTATTTT. Its protein product is CATSRDGAATDTQYF. The chain is built from TRBV15 and TRBJ2-3; possible D gene TRBD1, 5 bases. The ends were cut back, 0 bases at V and 3 bases at J, with 10 bases in the middle. This CDR3 spans 15 amino acids. Germline assignment: CDR1 LNHNV and CDR2 YYDKDF (reference sequence).

The chain joins TRBV2 to TRBJ1-5; possible D gene TRBD1, 5 bases. Germline values: CDR1 SNHLY, CDR2 FYNNEI. V gave up 3 bases and J gave up 2 bases, with 14 bases separating them. The CDR3 contains 16 residues. The CDR3 coding sequence is TGTGCCAGCAGTGACGCGCGACCAGGGCGCAATCAGCCCCAGCATTTT. Translated: CASSDARPGRNQPQHF.

The chain couples TRBV5-8 to TRBJ1-2; D not resolved. Germline assignment: CDR1 SGHTS and CDR2 YDEGEE. This CDR3 spans 13 amino acids. With 0 bases removed from V and 5 bases from J, the gap between germline ends came to 8 bases. The DNA for the CDR3 is TGTGCCAGCAGCTTGGGCAGGTTGTATGGCTACACCTTC. Protein: CASSLGRLYGYTF.

This chain uses TRBV27 with TRBJ2-1; 7 bases align to TRBD2. The CDR3 is 15 residues long. CDR1 is MNHEY, CDR2 SMNVEV, per germline (reference sequence). V lost 5 bases, J lost 8 bases, and 12 bases stayed unmatched. This CDR3 is CASSKSGAPFYEQFF. The CDR3, as DNA: TGTGCCAGCAGTAAAAGCGGGGCCCCTTTTTATGAGCAGTTCTTC.

The J gene is TRBJ1-2, the V gene TRBV30; D is ambiguous. This CDR3 region has 15 residues. From germline, CDR1 is GTSNPN and CDR2 SVGIG (reference sequence). Trimming took off 5 bases at V and 3 bases at J, with 19 bases between the two ends. The CDR3 spells CAWYNFRLRYYGYTF. CDR3 nucleotide sequence: TGTGCCTGGTACAACTTTCGACTACGGTACTATGGCTACACCTTC.

This clone was counted a single time. The chain couples TRBV20-1 to TRBJ2-5, with 9 bases aligning to TRBD2. The V gene's germline CDR1 is DFQATT and CDR2 SNEGSKA (reference sequence). The length of the CDR3 is 14 residues. V trimming: 3 bases; J trimming: 6 bases; junction bases outside the gene matches: 8. This CDR3 is CSASLSGGLKTQYF. CDR3 nucleotide sequence: TGCAGTGCTAGTCTGAGCGGGGGGTTGAAGACCCAGTACTTC.

This chain connects TRBV5-6 to TRBJ2-2; TRBD1 agrees at 11 bases. The V gene's germline CDR1 is SGHDT and CDR2 YYEEEE. V lost 6 bases, J lost 5 bases, and 6 bases stayed unmatched. The CDR3 length is 15 residues. CDR3: CASNSGTGGTGELFF. The CDR3 DNA reads TGTGCCAGCAACTCCGGGACAGGGGGTACCGGGGAGCTGTTTTTT.

This chain uses TRBV6-5 with TRBJ1-2; TRBD1 matches 7 bases. Germline V gene data show CDR1 as MNHEY and CDR2 as SVGAGI. The CDR3 consists of 14 residues. Losses at the gene ends were 5 bases for V and 6 bases for J; bases not matched to a gene: 9. The CDR3 sequence is CASSRPTGTHGYTF. CDR3 coding DNA: TGTGCCAGCAGTCGCCCGACAGGGACTCATGGCTACACCTTC.